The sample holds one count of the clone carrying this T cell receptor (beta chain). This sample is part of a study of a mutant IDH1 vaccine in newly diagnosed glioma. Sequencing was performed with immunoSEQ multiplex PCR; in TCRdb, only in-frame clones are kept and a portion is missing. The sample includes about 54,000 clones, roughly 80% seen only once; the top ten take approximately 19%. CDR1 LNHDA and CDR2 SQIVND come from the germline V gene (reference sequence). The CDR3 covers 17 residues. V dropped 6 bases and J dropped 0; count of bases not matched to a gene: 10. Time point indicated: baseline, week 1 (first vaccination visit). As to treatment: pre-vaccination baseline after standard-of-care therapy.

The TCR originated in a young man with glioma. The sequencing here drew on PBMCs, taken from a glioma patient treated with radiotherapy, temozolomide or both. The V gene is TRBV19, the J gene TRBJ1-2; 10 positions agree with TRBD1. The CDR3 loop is CASRRSGTGEANYGYTF. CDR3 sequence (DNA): TGTGCCAGTAGACGCTCCGGGACAGGGGAAGCTAACTATGGCTACACCTTC.